This T cell receptor (beta chain) emerged from a study of beta chain features in type 1 diabetes. The isolated RNA, all of it, was reverse transcribed, so expressed TCRB transcripts were what got sequenced. Measured with immunoSEQ multiplex PCR; TCRdb has only the in-frame clones, and not every one. Of under 400,000 clones in the sample, roughly 12% were seen once. The sequencing sample was made of naive CD4+ T cells from blood. The sequence was obtained from a man between 18 and 35 years old in good health.

The CDR3 DNA is TGTGCCAGCAGCGTAGGGGGACAGGGGAACAATGAGCAGTTCTTC. Its protein product is CASSVGGQGNNEQFF. V usage is TRBV9 and J usage is TRBJ2-1; 10 nucleotides match TRBD1. The CDR3 consists of 15 residues. The V and J ends lost 0 bases and 5 bases, in that order; junction bases with no gene match: 2. Looked up from germline, CDR1 is SGDLS and CDR2 is YYNGEE.